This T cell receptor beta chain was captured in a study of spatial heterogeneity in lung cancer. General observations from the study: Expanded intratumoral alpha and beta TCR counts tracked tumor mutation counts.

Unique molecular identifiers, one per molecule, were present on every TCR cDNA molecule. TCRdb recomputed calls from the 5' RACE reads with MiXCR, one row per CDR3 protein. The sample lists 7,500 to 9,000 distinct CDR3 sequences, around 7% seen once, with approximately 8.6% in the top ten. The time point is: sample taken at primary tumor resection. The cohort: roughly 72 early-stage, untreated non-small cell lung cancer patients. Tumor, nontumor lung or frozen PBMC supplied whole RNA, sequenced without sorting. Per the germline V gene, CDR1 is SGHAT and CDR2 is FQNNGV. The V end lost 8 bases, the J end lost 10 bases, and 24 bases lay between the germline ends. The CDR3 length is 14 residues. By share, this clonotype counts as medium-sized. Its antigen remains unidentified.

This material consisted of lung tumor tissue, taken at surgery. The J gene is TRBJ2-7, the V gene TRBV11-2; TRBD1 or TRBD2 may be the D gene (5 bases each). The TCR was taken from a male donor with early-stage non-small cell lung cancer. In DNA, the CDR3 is TGTGCCAGCTCCCTAGAGGGGCGCGGTTCCGCCCAGTACTTC. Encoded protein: CASSLEGRGSAQYF.